What follows are 18 T cell receptor beta chains derived from one specimen sequenced in a study of blood T cell repertoires in COVID-19. The data were produced by immunoSEQ multiplex PCR, yet TCRdb's version contains in-frame clones alone and is incomplete. Seen here are some 260,000 clones, 70% to 90% observed once, and the top ten hold 3% to 3.5%. Material: peripheral blood. These TCRs come from a man younger than 30 with active or convalescent COVID-19.

V gene TRBV11-1 combines with J gene TRBJ1-1, with D perhaps TRBD1 (6 bases). The V gene's germline CDR1 is SGHAT and CDR2 FQDESV (reference sequence). V lost 5 bases and J 0 bases, leaving 16 bases between the germline ends. The CDR3 extends over 16 amino acids. As DNA, the CDR3 is TGTGCCAGCAGCCGACACAGGGAAGGTGTGAACACTGAAGCTTTCTTT. This gives the protein CASSRHREGVNTEAFF.

The chain links TRBV18 to TRBJ1-1; the D is unclear. CDR3 size: 16 residues. Trimming cost V 8 bases and J 1 base, with 20 bases left between them. In germline, CDR1 is KGHSH, CDR2 LQKENI. For the CDR3, the DNA is TGTGCCAGCACGTCCGGGGAGGGAAGGGCGAACACTGAAGCTTTCTTT. Its protein product is CASTSGEGRANTEAFF.

This chain links TRBV5-1 with TRBJ2-1; 9 nucleotides agree with TRBD2. Germline V gene data show CDR1 as SGHRS and CDR2 as YFSETQ. CDR3 length: 14 residues. J was trimmed by 8 bases and V by 3 bases; bases with no gene match: 6. DNA for the CDR3: TGCGCCAGCAGCTCTTGGACTAGCGTACATGAGCAGTTCTTC. This translates into CASSSWTSVHEQFF.

The gene calls are TRBV7-2 and TRBJ2-2; a possible D gene is TRBD2 (6 bases). Germline assignment: CDR1 SGHTA and CDR2 FQGNSA. This CDR3 comprises 16 residues. The germline V and J ends were trimmed by 1 base and 4 bases, with 13 bases remaining between them. The CDR3 is CASSLGIAVVTGELFF. Here the CDR3 DNA reads TGTGCCAGCAGCTTAGGGATAGCGGTTGTCACCGGGGAGCTGTTTTTT. Full variable domain (outside the CDR3, taken from reference TRBV7-2 and TRBJ2-2): GAGVSQSPSNKVTEKGKDVELRCDPISGHTALYWYRQSLGQGLEFLIYFQGNSAPDKSGLPSDRFSAERTGGSVSTLTIQRTQQEDSAVYLCASSLGIAVVTGELFFGEGSRLTVL.

The chain uses TRBV6-6 and TRBJ2-5, with D maybe TRBD2 (5 bases). The CDR3 loop spans 13 amino acids. V lost 6 bases, J lost 2 bases, and 10 bases lay in between. Germline V lookup: CDR1 MNHNY, CDR2 SVGAGI (reference sequence). The CDR3 loop is CASRRGLQETQYF. In DNA, the CDR3 is TGTGCCAGCAGGCGCGGGCTACAAGAGACCCAGTACTTC.

The CDR3 DNA sequence: TGTGCCAGCAGTCCCCGACTAGCGGGATTCTACGAGCAGTACTTC. Amino acids: CASSPRLAGFYEQYF. The chain combines TRBV6-2 or TRBV6-3 with TRBJ2-7; TRBD2 agrees at 11 bases. The germline CDR1 and CDR2 sequences are MNHEY and SVGEGT. This CDR3 is 15 amino acids long. The V and J ends lost 5 bases and 3 bases, in that order; junction bases with no gene match: 6.

V gene TRBV18 combines with J gene TRBJ2-1; 7 bases align to TRBD2. The CDR3 totals 16 residues. Germline assignment: CDR1 KGHSH and CDR2 LQKENI. V lost 0 bases and J lost 3; bases outside the gene matches: 5. The CDR3 spells CASSPPGGGVYNEQFF. CDR3 coding DNA: TGTGCCAGCTCACCACCGGGCGGGGGTGTCTACAATGAGCAGTTCTTC.

J is TRBJ1-1 and V is TRBV7-8; TRBD1 is a possible D gene (5 bases). This CDR3 contains 16 residues. V gave up 1 base and J gave up 1 base, with 13 bases separating them. Looked up from germline, CDR1 is SGHVS and CDR2 is FQNEAQ. Written as DNA, the CDR3 is TGTGCCAGCAGCTTAGGGAGCAGGGTGGCGAACACTGAAGCTTTCTTT. It yields the protein CASSLGSRVANTEAFF.

The rearrangement uses TRBV29-1 and TRBJ1-2, with 8 nucleotides matching TRBD1. The CDR3 runs 13 residues. CDR1 is SQVTM and CDR2 is ANQGSEA in the germline V gene. Trimming removed 6 bases from V and 4 bases from J; junction bases left unmatched: 7. The CDR3 reads CSVDGQGGYGYTF. Written as DNA, the CDR3 is TGCAGCGTCGACGGACAGGGAGGCTATGGCTACACCTTC.

This chain links TRBV5-1 with TRBJ2-7; TRBD2 might be the D (6 bases). V lost 3 bases and J lost 7, with 14 bases in between. Germline V CDR1 and CDR2: SGHRS, YFSETQ. The CDR3 contains 13 residues. The CDR3 spells CASSSSAMGEQYF. CDR3 bases: TGCGCCAGCAGCTCTAGCGCCATGGGGGAGCAGTACTTC.

The J gene is TRBJ1-1, the V gene TRBV30; D may be TRBD1 (5 bases). Germline CDR1 and CDR2: GTSNPN and SVGIG (reference sequence). Trimming shortened V by 3 bases and J by 3 bases, and 11 bases separated the two germline ends. The CDR3 is 13 amino acids. The CDR3 region is CAWRSGLDTEAFF. For the CDR3, the DNA is TGTGCCTGGAGGTCAGGGCTGGACACTGAAGCTTTCTTT. The whole variable domain, filled in from reference TRBV30 and TRBJ1-1, reads SQTIHQWPATLVQPVGSPLSLECTVEGTSNPNLYWYRQAAGRGLQLLFYSVGIGQISSEVPQNLSASRPQDRQFILSSKKLLLSDSGFYLCAWRSGLDTEAFFGQGTRLTVV.

Here the CDR3 DNA reads TGTGCCAGCAGATCACCGGGACAGGGTTTTGGCTACACCTTC. The encoded protein is CASRSPGQGFGYTF. This chain connects TRBV5-5 to TRBJ1-2, with 9 bases lining up with TRBD1. The junction had 9 bases not matched to a gene; V was cut back by 5 bases and J by 7 bases. This CDR3 region has 14 residues. Per the germline V gene, CDR1 is SGHKS and CDR2 is YYEKEE (reference sequence).

This chain uses TRBV7-9 with TRBJ2-7; 10 bases align to TRBD1. Germline V CDR1 and CDR2: SEHNR, FQNEAQ (reference sequence). This CDR3 comprises 13 residues. V lost 5 bases and J lost 7; bases outside the gene matches: 5. As DNA, the CDR3 is TGTGCCAGCAGCCAAGGGGACAGGGGAGAGCAGTACTTC. This encodes CASSQGDRGEQYF.

This clone was counted once. V is TRBV11-3 and J is TRBJ2-7; tentative D call: TRBD1 (6 bases). This CDR3 region has 13 residues. V gave up 4 bases and J gave up 7 bases, with 14 bases separating them. Germline V lookup: CDR1 SGHNT, CDR2 YENEEA. CDR3 sequence: CASSSSGAKEQYF. CDR3 bases: TGTGCCAGCAGCTCATCAGGGGCTAAGGAGCAGTACTTC.

The chain links TRBV7-2 to TRBJ2-1, with 11 bases aligning to TRBD2. With 6 bases clipped from V and 4 bases from J, the junction kept 5 bases outside the gene matches. CDR1 is SGHTA and CDR2 is FQGNSA in the germline V gene. The CDR3 length is 15 residues. The CDR3 DNA sequence: TGTGCCAGCAGATCCGGGACTAGCGGATACAATGAGCAGTTCTTC. The encoded protein is CASRSGTSGYNEQFF.

V and J are TRBV7-2 and TRBJ2-1; no reliable D call. This CDR3 is built from 14 residues. The germline gives CDR1 SGHTA, CDR2 FQGNSA. V shed 8 bases and J shed 8 bases, with 19 bases lying between them. CDR3 sequence (DNA): TGTGCCAGCGGAAATAACCGGGTAGCTTATGAGCAGTTCTTC. Encoded protein: CASGNNRVAYEQFF.

The chain carries TRBV5-1 and TRBJ1-1, with TRBD1 matching over 8 bases. The germline V gene has CDR1 SGHRS and CDR2 YFSETQ. This CDR3 is 14 amino acids long. The ends lost 7 bases at V and 3 bases at J; junction bases unmatched: 8. DNA for the CDR3: TGCGCCAGCGGCAGGGGGCTAGGGGACACTGAAGCTTTCTTT. Residues: CASGRGLGDTEAFF. Full variable domain (missing parts from reference TRBV5-1 and TRBJ1-1): KAGVTQTPRYLIKTRGQQVTLSCSPISGHRSVSWYQQTPGQGLQFLFEYFSETQRNKGNFPGRFSGRQFSNSRSEMNVSTLELGDSALYLCASGRGLGDTEAFFGQGTRLTVV.

This rearrangement joins TRBV27 to TRBJ1-2; 7 bases align to TRBD1. V lost 5 bases and J lost 6; bases outside the gene matches: 9. This CDR3 has 14 residues. Germline V lookup: CDR1 MNHEY, CDR2 SMNVEV (reference sequence). The CDR3 DNA reads as TGTGCCAGCAGTGGACAGGACAGGCCTGATGGCTACACCTTC. Protein product: CASSGQDRPDGYTF.